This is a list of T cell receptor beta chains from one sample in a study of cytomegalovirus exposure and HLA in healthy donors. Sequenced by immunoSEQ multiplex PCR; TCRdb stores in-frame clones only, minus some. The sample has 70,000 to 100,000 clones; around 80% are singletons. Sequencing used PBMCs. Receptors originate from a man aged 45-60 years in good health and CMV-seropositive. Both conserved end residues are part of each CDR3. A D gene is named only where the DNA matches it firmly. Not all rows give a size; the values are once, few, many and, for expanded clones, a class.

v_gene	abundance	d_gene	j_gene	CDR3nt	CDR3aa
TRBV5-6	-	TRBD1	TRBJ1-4	TGTGCCAGCAGCGTCAATGCCTGGGACAGGAAATATGAAAAACTGTTTTTT	CASSVNAWDRKYEKLFF
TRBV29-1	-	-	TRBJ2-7	TGCAGCGCTGGCCGACAGGCACCTTACGAGCAGTACTTC	CSAGRQAPYEQYF
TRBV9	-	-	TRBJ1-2	TGTGCCAGCAGCGTAACAGCCCGTCGGGGCTACACCTTC	CASSVTARRGYTF
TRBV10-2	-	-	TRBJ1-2	TGCGCCAGCAGGGGGGAGGCGGGGGGCTACACCTTC	CASRGEAGGYTF
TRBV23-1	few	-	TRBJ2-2	TGCGCCAGCAGTCAATCGGGGGGGGGCAACACCGGGGAGCTGTTTTTT	CASSQSGGGNTGELFF
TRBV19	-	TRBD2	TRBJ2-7	TGTGCCAGTAGTATTGGCGGGAGCTCCTCCGAGCAGTACTTC	CASSIGGSSSEQYF
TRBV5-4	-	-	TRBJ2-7	TGTGCCAGCAGCTTGGGGGTGGGGCTCCCCTACGAGCAGTACTTC	CASSLGVGLPYEQYF
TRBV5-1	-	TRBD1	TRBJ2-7	TGCGCCAGCAGCGGAGGACAGGGGGCAAGGGAGCAGTACTTC	CASSGGQGAREQYF
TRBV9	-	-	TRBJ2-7	TGTGCCAGCAGCCCAACGAGCGCTGGGGAGCAGTACTTC	CASSPTSAGEQYF
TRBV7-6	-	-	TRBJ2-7	TGTGCCAGCAGCTTAGGCCCCCAGGGGAGCCACGAGCAGTACTTC	CASSLGPQGSHEQYF
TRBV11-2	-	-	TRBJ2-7	TGTGCCAGCAGCACCACCGGGACAACCTACGAGCAGTACTTC	CASSTTGTTYEQYF
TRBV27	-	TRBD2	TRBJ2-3	TGTGCCAGCAGTTTACCCGTTGGGCCATCGACTAGCGGGAGAACAGATACGCAGTATTTT	CASSLPVGPSTSGRTDTQYF
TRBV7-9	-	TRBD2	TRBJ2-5	TGTGCCAGCAGCCTCGGTGGGGGGGGCCAAGAGACCCAGTACTTC	CASSLGGGGQETQYF
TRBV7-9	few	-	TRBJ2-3	TGTGCCAGCAGCCCCGACAGCCCCATTAGCACAGATACGCAGTATTTT	CASSPDSPISTDTQYF
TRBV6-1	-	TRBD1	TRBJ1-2	TGTGCCAGCGTACGGACAGGAAACTATGGCTACACCTTC	CASVRTGNYGYTF
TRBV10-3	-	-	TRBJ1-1	TGTGCCATCAGCCCGGGGGGGGACACTGAAGCTTTCTTT	CAISPGGDTEAFF
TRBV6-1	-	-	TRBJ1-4	TGTGCCAGCAGTGAAACGGGGGGCGCAAGGGAACTGTTTTTT	CASSETGGARELFF
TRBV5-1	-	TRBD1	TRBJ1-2	TGCGCCAGCGGTTTGACCCCGGGTACAGGGGTGGCCAACTATGGCTACACCTTC	CASGLTPGTGVANYGYTF
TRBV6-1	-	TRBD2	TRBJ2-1	TGTGCCAGTCCCACTAGCGGGAGGGGCTATGAGCAGTTCTTC	CASPTSGRGYEQFF
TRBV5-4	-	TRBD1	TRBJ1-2	TGTGCCAGCAGCCCCTGGGGACAGGCTTATGGCTACACCTTC	CASSPWGQAYGYTF
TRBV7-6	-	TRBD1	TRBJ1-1	TGTGCCAGCAGCTCCAGACAGGGGCCGGGCACTGAAGCTTTCTTT	CASSSRQGPGTEAFF
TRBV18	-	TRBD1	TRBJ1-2	TGTGCCAGCTCACCACGTAACAGGGGCGAGGGAGATGGCTACACCTTC	CASSPRNRGEGDGYTF
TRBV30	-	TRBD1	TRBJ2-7	TGTGCCTGGGTGAGGGACAGGCCCTACGAGCAGTACTTC	CAWVRDRPYEQYF
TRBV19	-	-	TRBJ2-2	TGTGCCAGTAGTACGCAGGGGTCCGGGGAGCTGTTTTTT	CASSTQGSGELFF
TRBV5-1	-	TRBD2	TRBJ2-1	TGCGCCAGCAGCCCTAGCGGGAGAGCAGATAATGAGCAGTTCTTC	CASSPSGRADNEQFF
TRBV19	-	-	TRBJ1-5	TGTGCCAGTAGTATCGCCAGGGCCCTCAATCAGCCCCAGCATTTT	CASSIARALNQPQHF
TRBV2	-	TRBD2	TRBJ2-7	TGTGCCAGCAGGGACCATAGCGGGAGGCCTCAGGGCGAGCAGTACTTC	CASRDHSGRPQGEQYF
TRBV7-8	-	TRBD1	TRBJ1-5	TGTGCCAGCAGCCCGGGACAGACCGTATATAGCAATCAGCCCCAGCATTTT	CASSPGQTVYSNQPQHF
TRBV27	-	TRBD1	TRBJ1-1	TGTGCCAGCAGTTTAAGAAGACAGGGGGTAACTGAAGCTTTCTTT	CASSLRRQGVTEAFF
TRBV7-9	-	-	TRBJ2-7	TGTTCCAGCAGCTCGCAGGGCTCCTACGAGCAGTACTTC	CSSSSQGSYEQYF
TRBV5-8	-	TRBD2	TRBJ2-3	TGTGCCAGCAGCTTGGGAGCGGGGAACGTGGATACGCAGTATTTT	CASSLGAGNVDTQYF